This TCR beta chain stems from a study of cytomegalovirus exposure and HLA in healthy donors. Across the study: Of all 400 or so donors who were genotyped, about 84% belonged to the Caucasian-associated ancestry cluster. Study results and limitations: According to a later analysis, most TCR beta chains associated with CMV appeared HLA-restricted.

60 Vbeta and 13 Jbeta primers were used in PCR. Generated by immunoSEQ multiplex PCR, the TCRdb table keeps only in-frame clones and is missing some. The sample carries 130,000 to 150,000 clones, about four fifths recorded once. A remark on this clone: The antigen is undetermined.

Germline V lookup: CDR1 WNHNN, CDR2 SYGVQD (reference sequence). There are 13 residues in the CDR3. V lost 2 bases to trimming and J lost 5 bases, with 9 bases between them. The source material was PBMCs. The chain uses TRBV10-1 and TRBJ1-1, with unresolved D. The clonotype comes from a middle-aged man in good health and CMV-seropositive. This CDR3 is CASSEVIGTEAFF. The CDR3 DNA sequence: TGCGCCAGCAGTGAGGTTATCGGGACTGAAGCTTTCTTT.